These 15 T cell receptor beta chains were sequenced from one sample in a study of siplizumab effects on memory and regulatory T cells. Profiling relied on immunoSEQ multiplex PCR, and the TCRdb table lists in-frame clones only, not all of them. The sample records approximately 84,000 clones, over 90% being singletons. The material sequenced was CD8+ T cells sorted from blood. The receptor set was obtained from a human donor in good health.

The table lists this clone with a count of one. The CDR3 sequence: CASSLGLAGVSYEQYF. The CDR3 nucleotides are TGCGCCAGCAGCTTGGGATTAGCGGGGGTTTCCTACGAGCAGTACTTC. This rearrangement joins TRBV5-1 to TRBJ2-7; 9 bases map to TRBD2. The CDR3 is made up of 16 amino acids. V lost 0 bases, J lost 1 base, and 5 bases stayed unmatched. The germline gives CDR1 SGHRS, CDR2 YFSETQ.

The chain carries TRBV19 and TRBJ2-1; no reliable D call. The length of the CDR3 is 12 residues. Germline loops: CDR1 LNHDA, CDR2 SQIVND (reference sequence). V was pared by 3 bases and J by 3 bases, with 3 bases between. The CDR3 loop reads CASSMGYNEQFF. CDR3 coding DNA: TGTGCCAGTAGTATGGGCTACAATGAGCAGTTCTTC.

The chain couples TRBV19 to TRBJ1-1, with D perhaps matching TRBD1 (6 bases). Germline loops: CDR1 LNHDA, CDR2 SQIVND (reference sequence). The ends were cut back, 10 bases at V and 1 base at J, with 16 bases in the middle. This CDR3 is 14 amino acids long. The CDR3 sequence is CATRGGGRNTEAFF. For the CDR3, the DNA is TGTGCCACCCGAGGAGGGGGGAGGAACACTGAAGCTTTCTTT.

The chain employs TRBV30 and TRBJ1-3; D unresolved. In germline, CDR1 is GTSNPN, CDR2 SVGIG (reference sequence). The CDR3 totals 12 residues. V was trimmed by 4 bases and J by 2 bases, leaving 6 bases between them. The CDR3 region is CAWKMPGNTIYF. CDR3 bases: TGTGCCTGGAAAATGCCTGGAAACACCATATATTTT.

This chain uses TRBV7-9 with TRBJ2-2; D not certain. The V gene's germline CDR1 is SEHNR and CDR2 FQNEAQ (reference sequence). Trimming took off 5 bases at V and 5 bases at J, with 15 bases between the two ends. This CDR3 comprises 15 residues. Written as DNA, the CDR3 is TGTGCCAGCAGCGAGACGTACCGTGGGACCGGGGAGCTGTTTTTT. Protein: CASSETYRGTGELFF. The full variable domain, in which reference TRBV7-9 and TRBJ2-2 provide the parts outside the CDR3, is DTGVSQNPRHKITKRGQNVTFRCDPISEHNRLYWYRQTLGQGPEFLTYFQNEAQLEKSRLLSDRFSAERPKGSFSTLEIQRTEQGDSAMYLCASSETYRGTGELFFGEGSRLTVL.

V is TRBV19 and J is TRBJ2-7; TRBD1 agrees at 10 bases. This CDR3 region has 14 residues. V trimming: 6 bases; J trimming: 3 bases; junction bases outside the gene matches: 5. CDR1 and CDR2 (germline): LNHDA, SQIVND (reference sequence). DNA of the CDR3: TGTGCCAGTAGCCCTTGGGACAGGGGCTACGAGCAGTACTTC. It specifies CASSPWDRGYEQYF.

V and J are TRBV28 and TRBJ1-2; unclear D gene. CDR3 length: 14 amino acids. The V and J ends lost 2 bases and 2 bases respectively, with 9 bases between them. Germline CDR1 and CDR2: MDHEN and SYDVKM. The CDR3 DNA reads TGTGCCAGCAGTTTACAAGAAGGGAACTATGGCTACACCTTC. Translation: CASSLQEGNYGYTF.

The chain carries TRBV7-9 and TRBJ2-2; D is perhaps TRBD1 (5 bases). From germline, CDR1 is SEHNR and CDR2 FQNEAQ (reference sequence). With 4 bases removed from V and 6 bases from J, the gap between germline ends came to 12 bases. The CDR3 consists of 14 residues. The CDR3 nucleotides read TGTGCCAGCAGCTGGGGCTTAAATTCCGGGGAGCTGTTTTTT. Its protein product is CASSWGLNSGELFF.

This chain uses TRBV27 with TRBJ2-1; D assignment may be TRBD1 or TRBD2 (5 bases each). The CDR3 runs 15 residues. Germline V gene lookup returns CDR1 MNHEY and CDR2 SMNVEV (reference sequence). The V and J ends lost 4 bases and 2 bases respectively, with 12 bases between them. The CDR3 sequence is CASSWGLAPYNEQFF. Written as DNA, the CDR3 is TGTGCCAGCAGTTGGGGCCTAGCACCCTACAATGAGCAGTTCTTC.

J is TRBJ2-3 and V is TRBV19, with TRBD1 as a possible D gene (6 bases). The CDR3 runs 13 residues. V lost 5 bases and J lost 3, with 9 bases in between. The germline gives CDR1 LNHDA, CDR2 SQIVND (reference sequence). CDR3 region: CASSVTGTDTQYF. CDR3 DNA: TGTGCCAGTAGTGTAACAGGGACAGATACGCAGTATTTT.

The chain carries TRBV7-6 and TRBJ2-1; the match to TRBD2 covers 11 bases. Germline V lookup: CDR1 SGHVS, CDR2 FNYEAQ. This CDR3 contains 15 residues. V was clipped by 6 bases and J by 7 bases; unmatched bases: 8. CDR3 protein: CASRLLAGDLNEQFF. In DNA, the CDR3 is TGTGCCAGCAGACTACTAGCGGGAGATTTGAATGAGCAGTTCTTC.

In its sample, this clone was seen once. The rearrangement links TRBV27 to TRBJ1-2; the match to TRBD1 covers 8 bases. The CDR3 has 16 residues. Trimming took 1 base from V and 8 from J; bases not matched to a gene: 12. The germline gives CDR1 MNHEY, CDR2 SMNVEV (reference sequence). The CDR3 loop is CASSLFFPTGGNGYTF. Written as DNA, the CDR3 is TGTGCCAGCAGTTTATTTTTCCCCACAGGGGGAAACGGCTACACCTTC.

This sequence joins TRBV4-2 and TRBJ1-2; tentative D call: TRBD1 (5 bases). The V gene's germline CDR1 is LGHNA and CDR2 YNFKEQ. The V and J ends lost 7 bases and 3 bases respectively, with 18 bases between them. CDR3 length equals 15 residues. CDR3 sequence: CASILLPGRDYGYTF. CDR3 DNA: TGTGCCAGCATCCTCCTCCCGGGCAGGGACTATGGCTACACCTTC.

The V gene is TRBV21-1, the J gene TRBJ2-3; TRBD2 reflects the table's D call only, with no check against the DNA. TRBV21-1 represents a pseudogene. The CDR3 extends over 16 amino acids. CDR3 region: CASSNYSGRAADTQYF. CDR3 sequence (DNA): TGTGCCAGCAGCAATTACAGCGGGAGGGCGGCAGATACGCAGTATTTT.

CDR3 sequence: CASSSGTSGIQEQYF. The CDR3 DNA follows: TGTGCCAGCAGTTCGGGGACTAGCGGGATTCAAGAGCAGTACTTC. The J gene is TRBJ2-7, the V gene TRBV7-9; 13 nucleotides agree with TRBD2. CDR1 is SEHNR, CDR2 FQNEAQ, per germline (reference sequence). This CDR3 is built from 15 residues. With V trimmed by 6 bases and J by 7 bases, 9 bases remained unmatched. Supplemented by reference TRBV7-9 and TRBJ2-7, the full variable domain reads DTGVSQNPRHKITKRGQNVTFRCDPISEHNRLYWYRQTLGQGPEFLTYFQNEAQLEKSRLLSDRFSAERPKGSFSTLEIQRTEQGDSAMYLCASSSGTSGIQEQYFGPGTRLTVT.